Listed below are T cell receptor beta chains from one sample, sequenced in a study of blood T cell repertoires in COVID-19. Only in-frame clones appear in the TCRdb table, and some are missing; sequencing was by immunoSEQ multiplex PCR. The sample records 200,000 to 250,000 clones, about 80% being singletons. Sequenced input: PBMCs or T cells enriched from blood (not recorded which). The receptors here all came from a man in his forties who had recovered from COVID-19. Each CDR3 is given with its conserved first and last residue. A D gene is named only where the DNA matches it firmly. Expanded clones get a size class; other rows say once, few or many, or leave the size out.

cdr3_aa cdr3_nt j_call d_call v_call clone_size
CASSGARHPYNSPLHF TGTGCCAGCAGTGGAGCCCGGCACCCCTATAATTCACCCCTCCACTTT TRBJ1-6 NA TRBV28 NA
CAWGQGRGMNYGYTF TGTGCCTGGGGGCAGGGCAGGGGGATGAACTATGGCTACACCTTC TRBJ1-2 TRBD1 TRBV30 NA
CASSNNPQHSPLHF TGTGCCAGCAGTAACAACCCTCAACATTCACCCCTCCACTTT TRBJ1-6 NA TRBV2 NA
CASSLGAGRSYEQYF TGCGCCAGCAGCTTGGGGGCGGGCCGTTCCTACGAGCAGTACTTC TRBJ2-7 NA TRBV5-1 NA
CASSGLGAAMNTEAFF TGCGCCAGCAGTGGGTTAGGCGCGGCCATGAACACTGAAGCTTTCTTT TRBJ1-1 NA TRBV10-1 NA
CASSLAVGASGRNNEQFF TGTGCCAGCAGCCTCGCGGTTGGAGCTAGCGGGAGGAACAATGAGCAGTTCTTC TRBJ2-1 TRBD2 TRBV11-2 NA
CASSSDRNTEAFF TGTGCCAGCAGCTCCGACAGGAACACTGAAGCTTTCTTT TRBJ1-1 NA TRBV14 NA
CASSIILAGPSSYNEQFF TGTGCCAGTAGTATAATCCTAGCGGGCCCGAGCTCCTACAATGAGCAGTTCTTC TRBJ2-1 TRBD2 TRBV19 NA
CASTGDLLTQYF TGTGCCAGCACCGGGGACTTACTGACCCAGTACTTC TRBJ2-5 NA TRBV12-3/TRBV12-4 once
CASSSRQGDSPLHF TGTGCCAGCAGCTCTCGACAGGGGGATTCACCCCTCCACTTT TRBJ1-6 TRBD1 TRBV11-2 NA
CASSLRGTNEKLFF TGCGCCAGCAGCTTACGGGGAACTAATGAAAAACTGTTTTTT TRBJ1-4 NA TRBV5-1 NA
CASTMGGIETQYF TGTGCCAGCACTATGGGGGGAATCGAGACCCAGTACTTC TRBJ2-5 NA TRBV12-3/TRBV12-4 NA
CASSRQGLAYEQYF TGTGCCAGCAGTCGACAGGGGCTGGCCTACGAGCAGTACTTC TRBJ2-7 TRBD1 TRBV27 NA
CASSVEQGSNYGYTF TGTGCCAGCAGTGTCGAACAGGGCTCTAACTATGGCTACACCTTC TRBJ1-2 NA TRBV2 NA
CASSLGAQTNTEAFF TGCGCCAGCAGCCTGGGGGCACAGACGAACACTGAAGCTTTCTTT TRBJ1-1 NA TRBV5-1 NA
CASSLAGTGHQPQHF TGTGCCAGCAGCTTAGCCGGGACAGGGCATCAGCCCCAGCATTTT TRBJ1-5 TRBD1 TRBV7-8 NA
CASSLAAGINYGYTF TGTGCCAGCAGCTTAGCGGCGGGTATTAACTATGGCTACACCTTC TRBJ1-2 NA TRBV7-2 NA
CASSLEGTLLGLSYGYTF TGTGCCAGCAGCTTAGAGGGCACTTTACTAGGTCTAAGCTATGGCTACACCTTC TRBJ1-2 NA TRBV7-2 NA
CASSQVGLAGNEQFF TGCGCCAGCAGCCAAGTTGGTCTAGCTGGGAATGAGCAGTTCTTC TRBJ2-1 NA TRBV4-3 NA
CASSFGTGNTEAFF TGTGCCAGCAGCTTCGGGACAGGAAACACTGAAGCTTTCTTT TRBJ1-1 TRBD1 TRBV3-1/TRBV3-2 NA
CASRRGDRPNF TGTGCCAGCAGACGAGGGGACAGGCCAAATTTT TRBJ1-3 TRBD1 TRBV11-2 NA
CASSSRIAGNYNEQFF TGTGCCAGCAGTTCGAGAATAGCGGGAAACTACAATGAGCAGTTCTTC TRBJ2-1 TRBD2 TRBV6-2/TRBV6-3 NA
CASSGTAYGYTF TGTGCCAGCAGTGGGACTGCTTATGGCTACACCTTC TRBJ1-2 NA TRBV28 NA
CASSLGQGDQPQHF TGTGCCAGCAGCCTGGGACAGGGGGATCAGCCCCAGCATTTT TRBJ1-5 TRBD1 TRBV4-2 few
CASSPQQGANSPLHF TGTGCCAGCTCACCACAACAGGGGGCGAATTCACCCCTCCACTTT TRBJ1-6 TRBD1 TRBV18 NA
CASSPTGYGNQPQHF TGTGCCAGCTCACCGACAGGGTACGGCAATCAGCCCCAGCATTTT TRBJ1-5 TRBD1 TRBV18 NA
CASSLIGGGSTDTQYF TGTGCCAGCAGCTTAATTGGTGGCGGAAGCACAGATACGCAGTATTTT TRBJ2-3 NA TRBV7-3 NA
CASLIPSASGGRETQYF TGTGCCAGTCTAATCCCGTCGGCTAGCGGAGGCAGGGAGACCCAGTACTTC TRBJ2-5 TRBD2 TRBV3-1/TRBV3-2 NA
CASSLGTGAIHEQYF TGTGCCAGCAGCCTCGGGACAGGGGCGATCCACGAGCAGTACTTC TRBJ2-7 TRBD1 TRBV3-1/TRBV3-2 NA
CASSPLGYEQYF TGTGCCAGCAGTCCCCTAGGCTACGAGCAGTACTTC TRBJ2-7 NA TRBV12-3/TRBV12-4 few
CASTLQVDTQYF TGTGCCAGCACCCTACAGGTCGATACGCAGTATTTT TRBJ2-3 NA TRBV12-3/TRBV12-4 once
CASSRGTANEKLFF TGTGCCAGCAGCCGCGGGACCGCTAATGAAAAACTGTTTTTT TRBJ1-4 NA TRBV7-9 NA
CASTSIGTGITEAFF TGCGCCAGCACTTCGATCGGGACAGGGATTACTGAAGCTTTCTTT TRBJ1-1 TRBD1 TRBV4-3 NA
CASSELAGGGPDTQYF TGTGCCAGCAGCGAACTAGCGGGGGGGGGCCCAGATACGCAGTATTTT TRBJ2-3 TRBD2 TRBV9 NA
CASRPGTSRAYEQYF TGTGCCAGCAGGCCCGGGACTAGCAGAGCCTACGAGCAGTACTTC TRBJ2-7 TRBD2 TRBV7-9 NA
CASSARGQGGNQPQHF TGTGCCAGTAGTGCCCGGGGACAGGGGGGAAATCAGCCCCAGCATTTT TRBJ1-5 TRBD1 TRBV19 NA
CASSFQSWENEKLFF TGTGCCAGCAGCTTCCAGAGTTGGGAGAATGAAAAACTGTTTTTT TRBJ1-4 NA TRBV5-6 few
CAWKLQGGTEAFF TGTGCCTGGAAGCTTCAGGGCGGAACTGAAGCTTTCTTT TRBJ1-1 NA TRBV30 NA
CAWSKTGFGYGYTF TGTGCCTGGAGTAAAACAGGGTTCGGCTATGGCTACACCTTC TRBJ1-2 NA TRBV30 NA
CASSPSTDSGNTIYF TGTGCCAGCAGTCCGTCAACAGATTCGGGAAACACCATATATTTT TRBJ1-3 NA TRBV28 NA
CASGLAGGNEQYF TGTGCCAGCGGCCTAGCGGGAGGGAACGAGCAGTACTTC TRBJ2-7 TRBD2 TRBV6-5 few
CASSVGSQNIQYF TGTGCCAGCAGCGTAGGTAGCCAAAACATTCAGTACTTC TRBJ2-4 NA TRBV9 once
CASSPAEAMNTEAFF TGTGCCAGCAGCCCCGCCGAGGCAATGAACACTGAAGCTTTCTTT TRBJ1-1 NA TRBV3-1/TRBV3-2 NA
CASSPTVRQLDEKLFF TGTGCCAGCTCACCTACCGTCAGACAGCTCGATGAAAAACTGTTTTTT TRBJ1-4 NA TRBV18 few
CASGGSQEPNTGELFF TGCGCCAGCGGAGGCTCCCAGGAGCCGAACACCGGGGAGCTGTTTTTT TRBJ2-2 NA TRBV10-1 NA
CASSQDRGSPLHF TGTGCCAGCAGTCAGGACAGAGGTTCACCCCTCCACTTT TRBJ1-6 NA TRBV5-8 many
CASSQKAGVGDTQYF TGCGCCAGCAGCCAAAAGGCGGGGGTGGGAGATACGCAGTATTTT TRBJ2-3 TRBD2 TRBV4-1 NA
CASRAREGYGYTF TGTGCCAGCAGAGCAAGAGAGGGCTATGGCTACACCTTC TRBJ1-2 NA TRBV6-5 NA